These 14 T cell receptor beta chains originate from one sample sequenced in a study of CD8+ T cells in alopecia areata (dated by TCRdb to 2016 to 2019). Library construction relied on the immunoSEQ multiplex PCR assay. RNA was extracted from all samples and reverse transcribed into cDNA, which served as template for TCR sequencing. Entries here come from immuneACCESS through TCRdb and include only in-frame sequences with V and J called. Some clones fail to appear in such tables; in the studies checked, an unresolved V gene covers under half of the shortfall, and the cause of the remainder is unknown. This sample comprises about 270,000 clones, around 64% of them detected only once. 0.75% to 0.95% of the sample goes to the ten largest clones. What the treatment or condition label conveys for this sample: oral pan-JAK inhibitor, 5-10 mg twice daily. The sample was CD4+ T cells sorted from blood, taken at approximately week 51, from a patient treated with tofacitinib. The receptors shown here come from a human donor with alopecia areata.

The J gene is TRBJ1-6, the V gene TRBV6-5; D remains unclear. Germline values: CDR1 MNHEY, CDR2 SVGAGI. The CDR3 is made up of 12 amino acids. The ends were cut back, 2 bases at V and 9 bases at J, with 5 bases in the middle. CDR3 in DNA: TGTGCCAGCAGTTACCTCCGTTCACCCCTCCACTTT. This translates into CASSYLRSPLHF.

V usage is TRBV5-4 and J usage is TRBJ1-6; a possible D gene is TRBD1 (5 bases). Between the trimmed V and J ends, which lost 2 bases and 9 bases, there was a span of 12 bases. Germline assignment: CDR1 SGHNT and CDR2 YYREEE (reference sequence). This CDR3 has 14 amino acids. CDR3 DNA sequence: TGTGCCAGCAGCTTCGGGACGGCTCCTTCACCCCTCCACTTT. Amino acid sequence: CASSFGTAPSPLHF.

A few counts support this clone. This chain links TRBV7-9 with TRBJ2-7; TRBD1 agrees at 7 bases. The V gene's germline CDR1 is SEHNR and CDR2 FQNEAQ (reference sequence). This CDR3 comprises 13 residues. V trimming: 3 bases; J trimming: 6 bases; junction bases outside the gene matches: 5. CDR3 sequence (DNA): TGTGCCAGCAGCTTCTCAGGGGGTCGCGAGCAGTACTTC. Residues: CASSFSGGREQYF.

The chain employs TRBV9 and TRBJ2-2, with a weak D call TRBD1 (6 bases). The CDR3 sequence is 14 residues long. Trimming stripped 0 bases from V and 7 bases from J, with 10 bases between. Germline V gene data show CDR1 as SGDLS and CDR2 as YYNGEE. The CDR3 protein is CASSVAGVGGELFF. Here the CDR3 DNA reads TGTGCCAGCAGCGTAGCAGGGGTCGGCGGGGAGCTGTTTTTT.

The rearrangement uses TRBV5-1 and TRBJ2-2, with TRBD2 matching 9 bases. In germline, CDR1 is SGHRS, CDR2 YFSETQ. V lost 4 bases to trimming and J lost 5 bases; unmatched junction nucleotides: 15. This CDR3 has 18 residues. CDR3 DNA sequence: TGCGCCAGCAGCCGGATTTACAGCGGGGGGAGGTCAACCGGGGAGCTGTTTTTT. The encoded protein is CASSRIYSGGRSTGELFF.

Only a few counts were recorded for this clone. The genes are TRBV30 and TRBJ2-3; no reliable D call. In germline, CDR1 is GTSNPN, CDR2 SVGIG (reference sequence). V lost 0 bases and J lost 4, with 8 bases in between. The CDR3 consists of 13 residues. In nucleotides, the CDR3 is TGTGCCTGGAGTGTACAGCCAGCAGATACGCAGTATTTT. It specifies CAWSVQPADTQYF.

The chain uses TRBV7-8 and TRBJ2-5; no clear D. Trimming cost V 5 bases and J 2 bases, with 12 bases left between them. This CDR3 spans 14 amino acids. Germline CDR1 and CDR2: SGHVS and FQNEAQ. The CDR3 sequence: CASSTVQRQETQYF. As DNA, the CDR3 is TGTGCCAGCAGCACCGTACAGAGACAAGAGACCCAGTACTTC.

The chain employs TRBV4-3 and TRBJ2-7; 8 bases are a match to TRBD1. This CDR3 is built from 15 residues. Trimming at V came to 0 bases and at J to 2 bases, leaving 3 bases not matched to a gene. Germline CDR1 LGHNA, CDR2 YSLEER. The CDR3 spells CASSQEARGPYEQYF. CDR3 bases: TGCGCCAGCAGCCAAGAGGCCAGGGGGCCCTACGAGCAGTACTTC.

In the case of this clone: The same CDR3 can be traced to other DNA sequences in this sample. The rearrangement links TRBV30 to TRBJ2-1; no firm D call. There are 11 residues in the CDR3. Germline CDR1 GTSNPN, CDR2 SVGIG (reference sequence). Trimming removed 1 base at V and 7 bases at J, with 5 bases between. The CDR3 here is CAWSALNEQFF. In nucleotides, the CDR3 is TGTGCCTGGAGTGCCTTAAATGAGCAGTTCTTC.

This clone was recorded only once. The V and J genes are TRBV7-9 and TRBJ1-2, with D possibly matching TRBD1 (6 bases). CDR3 length equals 18 residues. Trimming left V 5 bases short and J 6 bases short, with 28 bases between. Germline lookup yields CDR1 SEHNR and CDR2 FQNEAQ (reference sequence). The CDR3 spells CASSLLPMDSETENGYTF. The CDR3 DNA reads as TGTGCCAGCAGCCTACTACCAATGGACAGCGAGACGGAGAATGGCTACACCTTC.

The rearrangement links TRBV4-3 to TRBJ2-2, with 8 bases matching TRBD1. This CDR3 has 16 residues. Germline-derived CDR1 and CDR2 are LGHNA and YSLEER. The ends lost 2 bases at V and 3 bases at J; junction bases unmatched: 5. DNA of the CDR3: TGCGCCAGCAGCCAACTCGGACAGGGAGACACCGGGGAGCTGTTTTTT. As protein: CASSQLGQGDTGELFF.

The rearrangement links TRBV7-2 to TRBJ2-2; D may be TRBD1 or TRBD2 (5 bases each). V shed 1 base and J shed 4 bases, with 13 bases lying between them. The germline V gene encodes CDR1 SGHTA and CDR2 FQGNSA. CDR3 length: 16 residues. CDR3 nucleotide sequence: TGTGCCAGCAGCTTAGTGCCGGGGCGTGGCACCGGGGAGCTGTTTTTT. Protein: CASSLVPGRGTGELFF.

The chain is built from TRBV6-6 and TRBJ2-3, with unresolved D. Germline V gene sequence: CDR1 MNHNY, CDR2 SVGAGI (reference sequence). The CDR3 sequence is 15 residues long. Trimming stripped 8 bases from V and 0 bases from J, with 15 bases between. The CDR3, as DNA: TGTGCCAGCTTAGAGGCAGGACCTAGCACAGATACGCAGTATTTT. Translating gives CASLEAGPSTDTQYF.

This clone has a single count. The chain recombines TRBV6-5 with TRBJ2-1, with a tentative D call TRBD2 (5 bases). V was trimmed by 1 base and J by 9 bases, leaving 7 bases between them. The CDR3 is 12 amino acids. Germline values: CDR1 MNHEY, CDR2 SVGAGI. The DNA for the CDR3 is TGTGCCAGCAGTTACTGGGCGGGTGAGCAGTTCTTC. Encoded protein: CASSYWAGEQFF.